The 19 T cell receptor beta chains below all came from one sample that was sequenced in a study of circulating and synovial CD4+ cells in juvenile arthritis. Only in-frame clones appear in the TCRdb table, and some are missing; sequencing was by immunoSEQ multiplex PCR. The sample holds 39,000 or so clones, about 94% seen once. Sample: CD4+ T cells from blood. The receptor source for this set is a human donor with juvenile idiopathic arthritis.

The J gene is TRBJ2-7, the V gene TRBV2; 7 nucleotides agree with TRBD1. J was trimmed by 3 bases and V by 6 bases; bases with no gene match: 5. This CDR3 comprises 13 residues. CDR1 is SNHLY, CDR2 FYNNEI, per germline. In DNA form, the CDR3 reads TGTGCCAGCAGGGGGGACAGTGGCTACGAGCAGTACTTC. It yields the protein CASRGDSGYEQYF. The entire variable domain, with the rest obtained from reference TRBV2 and TRBJ2-7, is as follows: EPEVTQTPSHQVTQMGQEVILRCVPISNHLYFYWYRQILGQKVEFLVSFYNNEISEKSEIFDDQFSVERPDGSNFTLKIRSTKLEDSAMYFCASRGDSGYEQYFGPGTRLTVT.

The chain uses TRBV5-4 and TRBJ1-1; TRBD1 matches 7 bases. J was trimmed by 2 bases and V by 3 bases; bases with no gene match: 4. The germline CDR1 and CDR2 sequences are SGHNT and YYREEE (reference sequence). The CDR3 totals 14 residues. The CDR3 protein is CASSSRDSNTEAFF. CDR3 nucleotide sequence: TGTGCCAGCAGCTCCCGGGACAGTAACACTGAAGCTTTCTTT.

The CDR3 nucleotides are TGCGCCAGCGGGACACCACAAGAGACCCAGTACTTC. Residues: CASGTPQETQYF. The V and J genes are TRBV5-1 and TRBJ2-5, with TRBD1 as a possible D gene (6 bases). V lost 7 bases, J lost 2 bases, and 9 bases lay in between. CDR3 length: 12 residues. Germline loops: CDR1 SGHRS, CDR2 YFSETQ.

The chain recombines TRBV5-1 with TRBJ1-1, with D unresolved. Germline CDR1 SGHRS, CDR2 YFSETQ. The CDR3 consists of 14 residues. With 0 bases removed from V and 6 bases from J, the gap between germline ends came to 12 bases. CDR3 bases: TGCGCCAGCAGCTTGGCGGGAAGCACGGCTGAAGCTTTCTTT. It translates to CASSLAGSTAEAFF.

Points on this clone: Other DNA sequences in this specimen translate into the identical CDR3. This chain connects TRBV30 to TRBJ1-6; TRBD1 might be the D (6 bases). Germline lookup yields CDR1 GTSNPN and CDR2 SVGIG (reference sequence). CDR3 length: 15 amino acids. V was cut by 8 bases and J by 6 bases, with 20 bases left in between. The CDR3 reads CAGKTQGKSNSPLHF. In DNA form, the CDR3 reads TGTGCCGGAAAAACCCAGGGGAAGTCTAATTCACCCCTCCACTTT.

CDR3 in amino acids: CASSQDPGGGTDTQYF. The CDR3 DNA is TGCGCCAGCAGCCAAGACCCGGGGGGGGGCACAGATACGCAGTATTTT. V and J are TRBV4-3 and TRBJ2-3; TRBD2 aligns across 8 bases. The CDR3 extends over 16 amino acids. V was clipped by 0 bases and J by 1 base; unmatched bases: 3. Germline lookup yields CDR1 LGHNA and CDR2 YSLEER.

The rearrangement links TRBV6-1 to TRBJ2-5; 7 bases are shared with TRBD1. After removal of 6 bases from V and 0 bases from J, the junction contained 4 bases not matched to a gene. There are 14 residues in the CDR3. Germline CDR1 is MNHNS and CDR2 is SASEGT. In nucleotides, the CDR3 is TGTGCCAGCAGGAAGGGGGCAGACCAAGAGACCCAGTACTTC. Its protein product is CASRKGADQETQYF.

This chain links TRBV5-6 with TRBJ1-3; D possibly corresponds to TRBD1 (5 bases). V lost 3 bases and J lost 0, with 16 bases in between. The CDR3 runs to 17 residues. Germline V gives CDR1 SGHDT, CDR2 YYEEEE. CDR3 bases: TGTGCCAGCAGCTATAATAGGGGCAAGAGCTCTGGAAACACCATATATTTT. Translation: CASSYNRGKSSGNTIYF.

The rearrangement links TRBV4-1 to TRBJ2-7; possible D gene TRBD2, 6 bases. This CDR3 is built from 14 residues. V lost 6 bases and J 3 bases, leaving 15 bases between the germline ends. Germline V gene data show CDR1 as MGHRA and CDR2 as YSYEKL. In DNA form, the CDR3 reads TGCGCCAGCAGGCGTAGCGGTCCCGACTACGAGCAGTACTTC. Translated, it gives CASRRSGPDYEQYF.

This clone was detected only once. J is TRBJ2-5 and V is TRBV7-9; tentative D call: TRBD1 (6 bases). The germline V gene encodes CDR1 SEHNR and CDR2 FQNEAQ (reference sequence). V was shortened by 5 bases and J by 1 base, with 11 bases between the two germline ends. This CDR3 is built from 14 residues. The CDR3 DNA reads TGTGCCAGCAGCCCCAGGGGATCCCAAGAGACCCAGTACTTC. Its protein product is CASSPRGSQETQYF.

The rearrangement links TRBV7-3 to TRBJ2-3, with 10 bases fitting TRBD1. V lost 4 bases, J lost 4 bases, and 2 bases stayed unmatched. CDR1 and CDR2 (germline): SGHTA, FQGTGA. This CDR3 comprises 14 residues. In DNA form, the CDR3 reads TGTGCCAGCAGCTCGGACAGGGGGGCAGATACGCAGTATTTT. Translated: CASSSDRGADTQYF.

The V and J genes are TRBV7-8 and TRBJ1-5, with 9 bases fitting TRBD1. The length of the CDR3 is 17 residues. The germline gives CDR1 SGHVS, CDR2 FQNEAQ. V shed 2 bases, J shed 2 bases, and the junction held 7 bases outside the gene matches. CDR3 DNA sequence: TGTGCCAGCAGCTTATTCGCAAGACAGGGGGGCAATCAGCCCCAGCATTTT. Translation gives CASSLFARQGGNQPQHF. The full variable domain, rest sourced from reference TRBV7-8 and TRBJ1-5, is GAGVSQSPRYKVAKRGQDVALRCDPISGHVSLFWYQQALGQGPEFLTYFQNEAQLDKSGLPSDRFFAERPEGSVSTLKIQRTQQEDSAVYLCASSLFARQGGNQPQHFGDGTRLSIL.

The J gene is TRBJ2-3, the V gene TRBV5-1, with 10 bases lining up with TRBD2. The V gene's germline CDR1 is SGHRS and CDR2 YFSETQ. V lost 0 bases to trimming and J lost 6 bases; unmatched junction nucleotides: 4. The CDR3 runs to 15 residues. Here the CDR3 reads CASSLGAGGQDTQYF. The CDR3 nucleotides are TGCGCCAGCAGCTTGGGAGCGGGGGGGCAGGATACGCAGTATTTT. Supplemented by reference TRBV5-1 and TRBJ2-3, the full variable domain reads KAGVTQTPRYLIKTRGQQVTLSCSPISGHRSVSWYQQTPGQGLQFLFEYFSETQRNKGNFPGRFSGRQFSNSRSEMNVSTLELGDSALYLCASSLGAGGQDTQYFGPGTRLTVL.

CDR3 residues: CASSGTLDQPQHF. The CDR3 DNA reads as TGTGCCAGCAGCGGGACATTGGACCAGCCCCAGCATTTT. V gene TRBV6-4 combines with J gene TRBJ1-5; D possibly corresponds to TRBD1 (6 bases). V lost 6 bases to trimming and J lost 7 bases, with 13 bases between them. The germline V gene encodes CDR1 MRHNA and CDR2 SNTAGT. The CDR3 is 13 amino acids.

V and J are TRBV5-6 and TRBJ2-1; a possible D gene is TRBD2 (5 bases). Germline V CDR1 and CDR2: SGHDT, YYEEEE. The CDR3 runs to 17 residues. Trimming removed 4 bases at V and 6 bases at J, with 23 bases between. The CDR3, as DNA: TGTGCCAGCAGCGGACTTAGTGGTCGCAGGTCGGCCAATGAGCAGTTCTTC. Protein sequence: CASSGLSGRRSANEQFF.

The chain carries TRBV4-1 and TRBJ2-3, with 11 nucleotides matching TRBD1. CDR1 and CDR2 (germline): MGHRA, YSYEKL. This CDR3 comprises 16 residues. V dropped 2 bases and J dropped 1; count of bases not matched to a gene: 2. In DNA, the CDR3 is TGCGCCAGCAGCCAAAGGGACAGGGGGGGCACAGATACGCAGTATTTT. Protein product: CASSQRDRGGTDTQYF.

The chain uses TRBV6-5 and TRBJ2-5; D might be TRBD2 (6 bases). The last part of the DNA fits TRBJ2-7 better; the J call may be wrong. The CDR3 sequence is 15 residues long. Per germline, CDR1 MNHEY and CDR2 SVGAGI. CDR3 sequence reads: CASSYKGTQPYEQYF. The DNA for the CDR3 is TGTGCCAGCAGTTACAAGGGGACTCAACCCTACGAGCAGTACTTC.

The chain uses TRBV30 and TRBJ1-2, with TRBD1 matching over 9 bases. From germline, CDR1 is GTSNPN and CDR2 SVGIG (reference sequence). This CDR3 contains 13 residues. V shed 4 bases and J 0 bases; nucleotides not matched to a gene: 0. The CDR3 DNA is TGTGCCTGGAACAGGGGGCCTAACTATGGCTACACCTTC. Its protein product is CAWNRGPNYGYTF. Looking up the rest from reference TRBV30 and TRBJ1-2 gives the full variable domain: SQTIHQWPATLVQPVGSPLSLECTVEGTSNPNLYWYRQAAGRGLQLLFYSVGIGQISSEVPQNLSASRPQDRQFILSSKKLLLSDSGFYLCAWNRGPNYGYTFGSGTRLTVV.

The CDR3 nucleotides read TGTGCCAGCAGCTCGAACCGGGGGGATACGCAGTATTTT. It is translated as CASSSNRGDTQYF. The V call is TRBV7-7, the J call TRBJ2-3; a weak D match, TRBD2 (6 bases). V lost 4 bases and J 6 bases, leaving 11 bases between the germline ends. The CDR3 spans 13 residues. Per germline, CDR1 SSHAT and CDR2 FNYEAQ (reference sequence).